What follows describes a single T cell receptor beta chain. This record comes from a study of blood T cell repertoires in COVID-19. Study information: Nucleic acid was either cDNA or gDNA, and it came from T cells, B-cell-depleted T cells, or PBMCs.

In Seattle, patients joined the study during active infection and were tracked longitudinally. The CDR3 consists of 13 residues. In germline, CDR1 is SNHLY, CDR2 FYNNEI. Trimming took 9 bases from V and 0 from J, leaving 11 bases between them. Profiled with immunoSEQ multiplex PCR; TCRdb holds only in-frame clones, not every one. The sample carries 200,000 to 250,000 clones, around 86% recorded once. This chain joins TRBV2 and TRBJ1-1; a weak D match, TRBD1 (5 bases). The TCR originated in a woman in her 70s with COVID-19, enrolled during active disease. Sequencing was performed on peripheral blood. CDR3 in DNA: TGTGCCAGTTTCACAGGCATGAACACTGAAGCTTTCTTT. This gives the protein CASFTGMNTEAFF.